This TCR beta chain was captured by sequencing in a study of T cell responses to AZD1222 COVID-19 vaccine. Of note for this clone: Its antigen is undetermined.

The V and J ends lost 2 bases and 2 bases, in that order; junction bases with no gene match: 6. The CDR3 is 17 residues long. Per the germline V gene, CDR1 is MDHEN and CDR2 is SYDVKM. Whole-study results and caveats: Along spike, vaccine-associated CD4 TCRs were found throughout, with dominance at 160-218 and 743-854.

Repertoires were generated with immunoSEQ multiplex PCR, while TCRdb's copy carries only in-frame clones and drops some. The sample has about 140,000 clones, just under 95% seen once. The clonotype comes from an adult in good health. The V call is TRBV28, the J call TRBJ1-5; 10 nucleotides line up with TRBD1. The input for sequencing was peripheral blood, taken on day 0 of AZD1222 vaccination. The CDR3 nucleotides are TGTGCCAGCAGTTTAGTAGGGACAGGGGTCCGCAATCAGCCCCAGCATTTT. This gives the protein CASSLVGTGVRNQPQHF. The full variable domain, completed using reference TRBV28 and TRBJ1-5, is DVKVTQSSRYLVKRTGEKVFLECVQDMDHENMFWYRQDPGLGLRLIYFSYDVKMKEKGDIPEGYSVSREKKERFSLILESASTNQTSMYLCASSLVGTGVRNQPQHFGDGTRLSIL.